This T cell receptor (beta chain) emerged from a study of blood T cell repertoires in COVID-19. Sequenced by immunoSEQ multiplex PCR; TCRdb stores in-frame clones only, minus some. The sample has about 140,000 clones, 60% to 85% seen once; the top ten hold 3.5% to 5%. The sequencing sample was made of peripheral blood. This TCR was recovered from a woman at least 80 years old with active or convalescent COVID-19.

The CDR3 DNA is TGTGCCAGCAGTTACCCAGAACAGGGATCAGAGACCCAGTACTTC. It translates to CASSYPEQGSETQYF. This chain uses TRBV6-5 with TRBJ2-5; weak D call: TRBD1 (6 bases). Trimming left V 2 bases short and J 4 bases short, with 14 bases between. This CDR3 has 15 amino acids. Germline CDR1 reads MNHEY; CDR2 reads SVGAGI.